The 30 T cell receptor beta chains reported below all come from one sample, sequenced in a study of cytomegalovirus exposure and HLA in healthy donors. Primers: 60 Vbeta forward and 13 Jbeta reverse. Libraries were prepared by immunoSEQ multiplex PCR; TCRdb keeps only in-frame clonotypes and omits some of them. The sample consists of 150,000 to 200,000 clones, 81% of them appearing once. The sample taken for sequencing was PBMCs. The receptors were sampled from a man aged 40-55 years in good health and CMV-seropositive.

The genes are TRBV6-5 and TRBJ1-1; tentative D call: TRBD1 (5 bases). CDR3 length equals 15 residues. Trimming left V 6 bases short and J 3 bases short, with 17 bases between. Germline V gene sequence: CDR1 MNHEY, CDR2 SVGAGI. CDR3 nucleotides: TGTGCCAGCAGGCGGGACCTCCAATCGGACACTGAAGCTTTCTTT. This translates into CASRRDLQSDTEAFF.

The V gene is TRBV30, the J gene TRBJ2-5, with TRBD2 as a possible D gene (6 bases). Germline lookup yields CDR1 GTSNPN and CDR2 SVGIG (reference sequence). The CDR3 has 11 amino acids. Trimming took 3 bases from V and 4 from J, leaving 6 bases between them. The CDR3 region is CAWRGGETQYF. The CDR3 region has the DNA TGTGCCTGGAGGGGGGGAGAGACCCAGTACTTC.

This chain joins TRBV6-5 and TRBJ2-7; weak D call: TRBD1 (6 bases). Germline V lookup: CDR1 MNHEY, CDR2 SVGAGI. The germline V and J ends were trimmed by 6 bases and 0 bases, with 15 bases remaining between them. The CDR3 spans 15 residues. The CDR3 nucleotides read TGTGCCAGCAGGGGTACAACAGGGCACTCCTACGAGCAGTACTTC. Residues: CASRGTTGHSYEQYF.

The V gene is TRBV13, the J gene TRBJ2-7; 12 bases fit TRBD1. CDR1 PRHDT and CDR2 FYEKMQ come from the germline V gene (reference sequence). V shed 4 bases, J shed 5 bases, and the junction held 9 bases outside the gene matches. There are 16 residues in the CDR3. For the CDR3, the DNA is TGTGCCAGCAGCTCCCGGGGGACAGGGGGCTGGGACGAGCAGTACTTC. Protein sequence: CASSSRGTGGWDEQYF.

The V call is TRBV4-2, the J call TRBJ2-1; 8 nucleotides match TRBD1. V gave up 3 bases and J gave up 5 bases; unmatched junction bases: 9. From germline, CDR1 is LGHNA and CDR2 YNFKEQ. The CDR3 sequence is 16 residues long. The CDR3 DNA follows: TGTGCCAGCAGCCAGCTTGGACAGGGCGGCCACAATGAGCAGTTCTTC. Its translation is CASSQLGQGGHNEQFF.

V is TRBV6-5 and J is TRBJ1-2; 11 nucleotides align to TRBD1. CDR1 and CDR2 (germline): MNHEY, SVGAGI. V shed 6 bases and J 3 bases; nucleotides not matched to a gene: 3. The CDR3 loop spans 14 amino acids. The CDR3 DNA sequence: TGTGCCAGCAGAAGGGACAGGGGGGACTATGGCTACACCTTC. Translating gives CASRRDRGDYGYTF.

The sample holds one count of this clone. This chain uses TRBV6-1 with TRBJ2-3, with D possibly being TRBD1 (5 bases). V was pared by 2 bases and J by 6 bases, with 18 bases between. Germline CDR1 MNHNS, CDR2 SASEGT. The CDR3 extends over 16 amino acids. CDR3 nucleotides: TGTGCCAGCAGTGAATCGTTCAACAGGATGACGGATACGCAGTATTTT. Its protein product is CASSESFNRMTDTQYF.

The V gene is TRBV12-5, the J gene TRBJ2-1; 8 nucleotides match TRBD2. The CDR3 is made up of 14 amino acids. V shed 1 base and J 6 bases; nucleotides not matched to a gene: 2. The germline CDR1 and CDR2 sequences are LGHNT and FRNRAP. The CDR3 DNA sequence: TGTGCTAGTGGTTTGGGCAGCGGGGGCAATGAGCAGTTCTTC. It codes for CASGLGSGGNEQFF.

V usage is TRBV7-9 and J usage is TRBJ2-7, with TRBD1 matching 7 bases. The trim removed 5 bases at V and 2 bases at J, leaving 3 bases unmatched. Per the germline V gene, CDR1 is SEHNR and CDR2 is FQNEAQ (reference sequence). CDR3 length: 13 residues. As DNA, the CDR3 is TGTGCCAGCAGCCGGACAGGCCCCTACGAGCAGTACTTC. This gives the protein CASSRTGPYEQYF.

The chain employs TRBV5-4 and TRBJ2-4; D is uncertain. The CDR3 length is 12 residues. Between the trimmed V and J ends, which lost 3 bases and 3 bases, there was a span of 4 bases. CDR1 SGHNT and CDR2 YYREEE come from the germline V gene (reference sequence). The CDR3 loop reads CASSSVKNIQYF. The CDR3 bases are TGTGCCAGCAGCTCGGTCAAAAACATTCAGTACTTC.

CDR3 sequence reads: CASSPRGSNTDTQYF. The CDR3 bases are TGTGCCAGCAGTCCACGGGGGTCCAACACAGATACGCAGTATTTT. The rearrangement uses TRBV2 and TRBJ2-3; TRBD2 might be the D (6 bases). V gave up 5 bases and J gave up 2 bases, with 14 bases separating them. There are 15 residues in the CDR3. Per the germline V gene, CDR1 is SNHLY and CDR2 is FYNNEI.

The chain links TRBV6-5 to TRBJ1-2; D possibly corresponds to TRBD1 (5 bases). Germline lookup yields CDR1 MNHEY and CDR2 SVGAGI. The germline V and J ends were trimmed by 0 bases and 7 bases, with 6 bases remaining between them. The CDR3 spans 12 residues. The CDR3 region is CASSYSQGGYTF. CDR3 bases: TGTGCCAGCAGTTACTCCCAGGGTGGCTACACCTTC.

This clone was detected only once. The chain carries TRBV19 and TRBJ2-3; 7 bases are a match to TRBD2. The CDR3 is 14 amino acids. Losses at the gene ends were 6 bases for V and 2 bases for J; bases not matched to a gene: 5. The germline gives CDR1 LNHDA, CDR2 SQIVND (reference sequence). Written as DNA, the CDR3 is TGTGCCAGTAGGCCTAGCGGAAACACAGATACGCAGTATTTT. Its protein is CASRPSGNTDTQYF.

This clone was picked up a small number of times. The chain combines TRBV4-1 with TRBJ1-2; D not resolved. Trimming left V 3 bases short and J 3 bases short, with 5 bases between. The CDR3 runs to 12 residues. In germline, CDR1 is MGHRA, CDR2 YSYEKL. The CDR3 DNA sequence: TGCGCCAGCAGCCAGTCGGACTATGGCTACACCTTC. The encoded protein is CASSQSDYGYTF.

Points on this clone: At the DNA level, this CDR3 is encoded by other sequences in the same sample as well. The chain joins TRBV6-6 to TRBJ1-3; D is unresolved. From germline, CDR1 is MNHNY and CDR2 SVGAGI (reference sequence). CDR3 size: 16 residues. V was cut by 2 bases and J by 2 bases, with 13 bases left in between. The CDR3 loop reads CASSYRTEGPGNTIYF. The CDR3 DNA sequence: TGTGCCAGCAGTTACCGGACTGAGGGTCCTGGAAACACCATATATTTT.

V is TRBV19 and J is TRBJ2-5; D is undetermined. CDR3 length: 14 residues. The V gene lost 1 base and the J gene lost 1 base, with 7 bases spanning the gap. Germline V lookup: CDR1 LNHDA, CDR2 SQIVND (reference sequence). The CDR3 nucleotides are TGTGCCAGTAGTATAGTTAACAGCCAAGAGACCCAGTACTTC. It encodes CASSIVNSQETQYF.

CDR3 residues: CASSQPQGGYGYTF. CDR3 sequence (DNA): TGCGCCAGCAGCCAACCACAGGGGGGGTATGGCTACACCTTC. This chain connects TRBV4-1 to TRBJ1-2; TRBD1 matches 8 bases. The germline gives CDR1 MGHRA, CDR2 YSYEKL. The CDR3 has 14 residues. Unmatched junction bases numbered 4, after V lost 2 bases and J lost 5 bases.

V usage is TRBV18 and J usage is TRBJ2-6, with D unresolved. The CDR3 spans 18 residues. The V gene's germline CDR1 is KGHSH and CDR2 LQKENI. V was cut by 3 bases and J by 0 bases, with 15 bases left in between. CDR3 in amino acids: CASSPNREVLSGANVLTF. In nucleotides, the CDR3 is TGTGCCAGCTCACCTAATAGAGAAGTCCTCTCTGGGGCCAACGTCCTGACTTTC.

CDR3 residues: CASSETQGVNEKLFF. The CDR3 DNA is TGTGCCAGCAGCGAAACACAGGGAGTCAATGAAAAACTGTTTTTT. V usage is TRBV9 and J usage is TRBJ1-4, with D perhaps TRBD1 (6 bases). Per the germline V gene, CDR1 is SGDLS and CDR2 is YYNGEE. The CDR3 is 15 amino acids. V lost 3 bases, J lost 5 bases, and 14 bases lay in between. Full variable domain (remainder filled in from reference TRBV9 and TRBJ1-4): DSGVTQTPKHLITATGQRVTLRCSPRSGDLSVYWYQQSLDQGLQFLIQYYNGEERAKGNILERFSAQQFPDLHSELNLSSLELGDSALYFCASSETQGVNEKLFFGSGTQLSVL.

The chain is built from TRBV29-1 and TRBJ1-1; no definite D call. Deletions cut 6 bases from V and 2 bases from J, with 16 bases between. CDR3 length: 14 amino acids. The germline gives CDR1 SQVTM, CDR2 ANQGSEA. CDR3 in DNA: TGCAGCGTACCTAGGTCTCTGGGTAACACTGAAGCTTTCTTT. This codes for CSVPRSLGNTEAFF.

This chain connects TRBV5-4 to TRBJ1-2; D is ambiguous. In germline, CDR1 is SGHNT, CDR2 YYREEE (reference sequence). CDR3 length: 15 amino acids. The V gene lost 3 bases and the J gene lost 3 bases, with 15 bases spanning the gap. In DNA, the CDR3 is TGTGCCAGCAGCTCGGCGGGAAATTTGGACTATGGCTACACCTTC. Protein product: CASSSAGNLDYGYTF.

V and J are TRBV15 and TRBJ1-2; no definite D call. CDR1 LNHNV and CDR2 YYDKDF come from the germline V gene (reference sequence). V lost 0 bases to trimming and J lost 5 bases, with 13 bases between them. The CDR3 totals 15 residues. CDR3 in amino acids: CATSRDPNSLYGYTF. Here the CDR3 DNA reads TGTGCCACCAGCAGAGATCCGAATAGCCTTTATGGCTACACCTTC.

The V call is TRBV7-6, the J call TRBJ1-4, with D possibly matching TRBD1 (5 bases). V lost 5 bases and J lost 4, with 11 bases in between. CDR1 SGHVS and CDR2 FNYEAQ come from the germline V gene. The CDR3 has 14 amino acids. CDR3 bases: TGTGCCAGCAGCCCCAGGGCCAGTAATGAAAAACTGTTTTTT. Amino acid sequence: CASSPRASNEKLFF.

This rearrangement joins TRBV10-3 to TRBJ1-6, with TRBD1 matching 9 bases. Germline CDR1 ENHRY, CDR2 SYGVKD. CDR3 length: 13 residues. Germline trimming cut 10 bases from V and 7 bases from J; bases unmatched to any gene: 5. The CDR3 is CATGQGYNSPLHF. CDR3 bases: TGTGCCACTGGACAGGGGTACAATTCACCCCTCCACTTT.

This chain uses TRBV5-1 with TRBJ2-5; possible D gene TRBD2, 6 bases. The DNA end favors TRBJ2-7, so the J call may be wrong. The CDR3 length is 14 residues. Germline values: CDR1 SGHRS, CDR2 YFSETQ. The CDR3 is CASSLGRESYEQYF. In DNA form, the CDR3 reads TGCGCCAGCAGCTTGGGCCGGGAGTCCTACGAGCAGTACTTC.

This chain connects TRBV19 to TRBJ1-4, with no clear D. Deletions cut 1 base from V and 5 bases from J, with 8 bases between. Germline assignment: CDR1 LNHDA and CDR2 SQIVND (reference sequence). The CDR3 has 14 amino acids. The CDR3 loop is CASSIVYKNEKLFF. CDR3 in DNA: TGTGCCAGTAGTATAGTGTACAAGAATGAAAAACTGTTTTTT.

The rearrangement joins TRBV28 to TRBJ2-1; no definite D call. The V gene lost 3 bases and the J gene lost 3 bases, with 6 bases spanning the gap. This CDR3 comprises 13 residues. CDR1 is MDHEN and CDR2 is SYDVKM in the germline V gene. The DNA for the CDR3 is TGTGCCAGCAGTTTTGAGAACTACAATGAGCAGTTCTTC. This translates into CASSFENYNEQFF.

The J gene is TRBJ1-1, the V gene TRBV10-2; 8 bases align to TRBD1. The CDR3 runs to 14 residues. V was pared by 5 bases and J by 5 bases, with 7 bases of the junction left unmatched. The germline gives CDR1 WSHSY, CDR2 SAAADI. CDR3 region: CASSQGARGTEAFF. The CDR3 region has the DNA TGCGCCAGCAGTCAGGGGGCGAGAGGAACTGAAGCTTTCTTT.

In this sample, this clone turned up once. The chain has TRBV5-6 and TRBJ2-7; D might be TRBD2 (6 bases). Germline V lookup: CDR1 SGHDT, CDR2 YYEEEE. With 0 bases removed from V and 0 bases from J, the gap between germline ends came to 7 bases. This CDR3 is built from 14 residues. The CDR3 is CASSLADYSYEQYF. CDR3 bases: TGTGCCAGCAGCTTGGCGGACTACTCCTACGAGCAGTACTTC.

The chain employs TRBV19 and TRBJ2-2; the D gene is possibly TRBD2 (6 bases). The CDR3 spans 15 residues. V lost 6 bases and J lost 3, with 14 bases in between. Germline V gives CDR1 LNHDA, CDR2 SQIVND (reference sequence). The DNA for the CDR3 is TGTGCCAGTAGCCTCGGACTACTCCACACCGGGGAGCTGTTTTTT. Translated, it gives CASSLGLLHTGELFF.